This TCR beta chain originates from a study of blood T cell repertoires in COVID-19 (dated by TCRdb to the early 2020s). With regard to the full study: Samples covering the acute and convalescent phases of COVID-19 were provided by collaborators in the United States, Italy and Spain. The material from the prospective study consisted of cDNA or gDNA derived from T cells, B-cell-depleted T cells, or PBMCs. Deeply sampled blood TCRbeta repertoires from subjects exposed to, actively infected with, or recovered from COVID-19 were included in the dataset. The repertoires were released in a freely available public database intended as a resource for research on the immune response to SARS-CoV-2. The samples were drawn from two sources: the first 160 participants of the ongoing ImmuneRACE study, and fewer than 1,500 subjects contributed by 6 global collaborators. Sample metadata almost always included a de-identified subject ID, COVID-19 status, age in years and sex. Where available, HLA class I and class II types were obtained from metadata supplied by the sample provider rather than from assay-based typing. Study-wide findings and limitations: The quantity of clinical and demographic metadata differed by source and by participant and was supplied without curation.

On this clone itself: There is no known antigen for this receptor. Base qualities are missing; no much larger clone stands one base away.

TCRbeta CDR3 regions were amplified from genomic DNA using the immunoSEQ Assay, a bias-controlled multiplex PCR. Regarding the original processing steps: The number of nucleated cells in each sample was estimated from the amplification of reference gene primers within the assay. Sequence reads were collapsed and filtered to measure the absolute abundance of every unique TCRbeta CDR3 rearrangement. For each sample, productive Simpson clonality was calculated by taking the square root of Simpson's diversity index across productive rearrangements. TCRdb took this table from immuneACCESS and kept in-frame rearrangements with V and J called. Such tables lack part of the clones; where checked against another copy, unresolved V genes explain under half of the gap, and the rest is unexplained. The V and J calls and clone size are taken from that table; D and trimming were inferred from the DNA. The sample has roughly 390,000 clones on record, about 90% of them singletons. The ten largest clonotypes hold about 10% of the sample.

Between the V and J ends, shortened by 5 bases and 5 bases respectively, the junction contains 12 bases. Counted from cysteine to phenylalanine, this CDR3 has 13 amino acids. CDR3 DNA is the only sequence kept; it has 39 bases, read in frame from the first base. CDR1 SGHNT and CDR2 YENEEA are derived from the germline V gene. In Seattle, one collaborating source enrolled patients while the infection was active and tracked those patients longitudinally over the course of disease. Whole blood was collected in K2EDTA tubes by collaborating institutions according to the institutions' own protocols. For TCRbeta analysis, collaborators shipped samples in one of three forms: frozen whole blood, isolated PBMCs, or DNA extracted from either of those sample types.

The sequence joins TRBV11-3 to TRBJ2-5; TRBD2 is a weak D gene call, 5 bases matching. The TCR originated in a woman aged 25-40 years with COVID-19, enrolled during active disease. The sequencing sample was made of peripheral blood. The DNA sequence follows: TGTGCCAGCAGCCGGGGTCTGGAGGAGACCCAGTACTTC. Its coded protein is CASSRGLEETQYF.